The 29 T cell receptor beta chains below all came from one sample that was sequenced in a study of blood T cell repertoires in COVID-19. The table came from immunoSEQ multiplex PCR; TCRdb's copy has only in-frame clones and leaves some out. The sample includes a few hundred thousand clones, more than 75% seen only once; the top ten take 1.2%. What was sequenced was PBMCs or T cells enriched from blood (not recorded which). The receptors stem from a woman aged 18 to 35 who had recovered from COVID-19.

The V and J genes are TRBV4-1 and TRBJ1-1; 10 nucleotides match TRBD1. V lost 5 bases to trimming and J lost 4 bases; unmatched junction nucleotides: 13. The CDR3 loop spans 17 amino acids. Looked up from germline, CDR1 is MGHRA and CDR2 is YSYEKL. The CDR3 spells CASSLRTGGSIGTEAFF. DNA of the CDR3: TGCGCCAGCAGCTTACGGACAGGGGGATCGATTGGCACTGAAGCTTTCTTT.

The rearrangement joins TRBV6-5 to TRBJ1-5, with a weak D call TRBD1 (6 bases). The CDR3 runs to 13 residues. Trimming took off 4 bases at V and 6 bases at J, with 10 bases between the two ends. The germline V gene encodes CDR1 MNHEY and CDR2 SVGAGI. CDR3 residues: CASSLGASQPQHF. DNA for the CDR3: TGTGCCAGCAGTTTGGGGGCCTCTCAGCCCCAGCATTTT.

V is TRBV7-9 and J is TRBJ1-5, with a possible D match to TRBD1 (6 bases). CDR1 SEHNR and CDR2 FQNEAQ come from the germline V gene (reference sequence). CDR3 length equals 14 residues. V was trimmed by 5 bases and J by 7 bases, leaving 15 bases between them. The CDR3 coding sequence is TGTGCCAGCAGCGGACCTAGGGGGAGCCAGCCCCAGCATTTT. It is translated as CASSGPRGSQPQHF. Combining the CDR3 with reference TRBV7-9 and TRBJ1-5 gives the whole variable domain DTGVSQNPRHKITKRGQNVTFRCDPISEHNRLYWYRQTLGQGPEFLTYFQNEAQLEKSRLLSDRFSAERPKGSFSTLEIQRTEQGDSAMYLCASSGPRGSQPQHFGDGTRLSIL.

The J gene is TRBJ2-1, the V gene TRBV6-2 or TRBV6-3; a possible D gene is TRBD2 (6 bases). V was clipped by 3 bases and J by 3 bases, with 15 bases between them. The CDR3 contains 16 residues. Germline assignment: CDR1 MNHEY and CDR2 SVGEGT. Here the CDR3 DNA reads TGTGCCAGCAGTTATTCTATGGCGGGGAACTACAATGAGCAGTTCTTC. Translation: CASSYSMAGNYNEQFF.

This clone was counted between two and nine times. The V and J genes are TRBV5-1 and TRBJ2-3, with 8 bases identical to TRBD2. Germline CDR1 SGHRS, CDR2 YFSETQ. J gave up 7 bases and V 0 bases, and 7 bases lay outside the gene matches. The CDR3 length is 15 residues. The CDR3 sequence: CASSLGSGDPHTQYF. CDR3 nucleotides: TGCGCCAGCAGCTTGGGTAGCGGGGACCCCCATACGCAGTATTTT.

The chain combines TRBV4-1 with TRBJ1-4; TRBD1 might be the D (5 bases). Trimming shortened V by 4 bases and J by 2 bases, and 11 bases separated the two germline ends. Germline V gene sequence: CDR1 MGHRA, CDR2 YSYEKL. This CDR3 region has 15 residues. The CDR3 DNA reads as TGCGCCAGCAGCCTCCAGGGTCGTACTAATGAAAAACTGTTTTTT. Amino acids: CASSLQGRTNEKLFF.

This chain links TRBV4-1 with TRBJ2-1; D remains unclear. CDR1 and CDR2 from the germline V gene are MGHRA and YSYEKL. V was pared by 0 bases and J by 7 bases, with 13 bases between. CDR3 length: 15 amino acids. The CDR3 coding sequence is TGCGCCAGCAGCCAAGACCCCCGTCCCCTTAATGAGCAGTTCTTC. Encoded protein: CASSQDPRPLNEQFF.

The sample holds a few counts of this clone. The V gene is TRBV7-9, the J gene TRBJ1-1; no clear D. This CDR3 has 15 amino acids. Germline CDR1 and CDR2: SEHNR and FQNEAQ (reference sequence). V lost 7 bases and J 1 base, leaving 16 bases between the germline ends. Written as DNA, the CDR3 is TGTGCCAGCACCTCAGGATTTGGCAAGAACACTGAAGCTTTCTTT. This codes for CASTSGFGKNTEAFF.

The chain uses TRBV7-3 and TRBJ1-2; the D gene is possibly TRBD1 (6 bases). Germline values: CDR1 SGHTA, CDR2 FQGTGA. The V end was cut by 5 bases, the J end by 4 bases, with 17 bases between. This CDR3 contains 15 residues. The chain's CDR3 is CASSPNPPGVYGYTF. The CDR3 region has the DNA TGTGCCAGCAGCCCTAACCCCCCAGGGGTCTATGGCTACACCTTC.

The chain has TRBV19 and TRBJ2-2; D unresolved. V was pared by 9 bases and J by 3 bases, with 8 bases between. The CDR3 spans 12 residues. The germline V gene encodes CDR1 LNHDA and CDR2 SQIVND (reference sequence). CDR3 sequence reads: CASQLHTGELFF. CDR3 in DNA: TGTGCCAGCCAACTCCACACCGGGGAGCTGTTTTTT.

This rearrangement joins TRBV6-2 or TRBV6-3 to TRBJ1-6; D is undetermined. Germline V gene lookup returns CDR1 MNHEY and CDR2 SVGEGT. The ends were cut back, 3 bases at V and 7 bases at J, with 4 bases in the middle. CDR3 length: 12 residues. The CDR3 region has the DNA TGTGCCAGCAGTTATGGCAATTCACCCCTCCACTTT. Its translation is CASSYGNSPLHF.

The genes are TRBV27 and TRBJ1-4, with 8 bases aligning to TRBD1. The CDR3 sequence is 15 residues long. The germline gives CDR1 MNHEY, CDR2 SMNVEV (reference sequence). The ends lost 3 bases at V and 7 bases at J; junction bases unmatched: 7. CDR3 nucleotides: TGTGCCAGCAGTTTGGCCGGACAGGGAGGTGAAAAACTGTTTTTT. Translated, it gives CASSLAGQGGEKLFF.

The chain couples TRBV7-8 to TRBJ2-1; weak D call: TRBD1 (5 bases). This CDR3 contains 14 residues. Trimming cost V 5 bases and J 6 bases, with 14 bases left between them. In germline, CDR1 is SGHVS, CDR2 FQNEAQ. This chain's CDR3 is CASSNNAQANEQFF. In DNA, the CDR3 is TGTGCCAGCAGCAACAATGCACAGGCCAATGAGCAGTTCTTC.

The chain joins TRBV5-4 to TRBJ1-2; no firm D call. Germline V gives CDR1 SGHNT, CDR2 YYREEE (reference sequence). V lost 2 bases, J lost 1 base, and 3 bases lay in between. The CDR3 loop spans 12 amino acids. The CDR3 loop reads CASSFNNYGYTF. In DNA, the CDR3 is TGTGCCAGCAGCTTTAATAACTATGGCTACACCTTC.

CDR3 sequence: CASSRGQGFEKLFF. The CDR3, as DNA: TGTGCCAGCAGCCGGGGACAGGGATTTGAAAAACTGTTTTTT. The chain has TRBV6-5 and TRBJ1-4; 9 bases are a match to TRBD1. V dropped 6 bases and J dropped 7; count of bases not matched to a gene: 6. CDR3 length: 14 amino acids. Germline V CDR1 and CDR2: MNHEY, SVGAGI.

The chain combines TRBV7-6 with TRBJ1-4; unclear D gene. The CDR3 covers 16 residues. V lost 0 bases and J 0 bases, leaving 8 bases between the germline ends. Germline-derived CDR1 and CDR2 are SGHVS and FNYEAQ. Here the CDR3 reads CASSLAAGATNEKLFF. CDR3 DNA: TGTGCCAGCAGCTTAGCGGCGGGAGCAACTAATGAAAAACTGTTTTTT.

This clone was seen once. This chain's CDR3 is CASSRLAGVQDTQYF. In nucleotides, the CDR3 is TGTGCCAGCAGCCGTCTAGCGGGGGTCCAAGACACGCAGTATTTT. The genes are TRBV7-9 and TRBJ2-3; TRBD2 aligns across 10 bases. The V segment lost 5 bases and the J segment 9 bases; nucleotides outside the gene matches: 11. Germline V gene sequence: CDR1 SEHNR, CDR2 FQNEAQ (reference sequence). This CDR3 has 15 amino acids.

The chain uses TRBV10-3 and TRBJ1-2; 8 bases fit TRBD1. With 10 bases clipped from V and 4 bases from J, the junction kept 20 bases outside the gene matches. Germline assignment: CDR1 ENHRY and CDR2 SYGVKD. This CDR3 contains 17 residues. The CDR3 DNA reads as TGTGCCACCTCATCTGACCGACAGGGGACGGGTAGCTATGGCTACACCTTC. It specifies CATSSDRQGTGSYGYTF.

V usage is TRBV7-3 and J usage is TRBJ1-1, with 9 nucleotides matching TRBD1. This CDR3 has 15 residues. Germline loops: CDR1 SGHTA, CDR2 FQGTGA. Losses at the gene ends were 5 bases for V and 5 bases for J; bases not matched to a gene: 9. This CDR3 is CASSLPGTGKTEAFF. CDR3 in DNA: TGTGCCAGCAGCCTACCAGGGACAGGGAAGACTGAAGCTTTCTTT. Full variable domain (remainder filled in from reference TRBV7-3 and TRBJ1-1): GAGVSQTPSNKVTEKGKYVELRCDPISGHTALYWYRQSLGQGPEFLIYFQGTGAADDSGLPNDRFFAVRPEGSVSTLKIQRTERGDSAVYLCASSLPGTGKTEAFFGQGTRLTVV.

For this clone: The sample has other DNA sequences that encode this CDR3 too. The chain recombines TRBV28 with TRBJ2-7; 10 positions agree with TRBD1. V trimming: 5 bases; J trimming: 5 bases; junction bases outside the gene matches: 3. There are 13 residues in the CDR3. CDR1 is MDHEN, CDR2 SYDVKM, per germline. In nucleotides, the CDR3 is TGTGCCAGCAGTCCGGGACAGGGGAACGAGCAGTACTTC. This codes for CASSPGQGNEQYF.

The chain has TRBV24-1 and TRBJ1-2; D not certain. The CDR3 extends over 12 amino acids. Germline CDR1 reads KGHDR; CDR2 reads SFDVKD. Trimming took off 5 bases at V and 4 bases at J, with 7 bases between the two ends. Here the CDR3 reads CATSGSSYGYTF. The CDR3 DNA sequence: TGTGCCACCAGTGGGAGCTCCTATGGCTACACCTTC.

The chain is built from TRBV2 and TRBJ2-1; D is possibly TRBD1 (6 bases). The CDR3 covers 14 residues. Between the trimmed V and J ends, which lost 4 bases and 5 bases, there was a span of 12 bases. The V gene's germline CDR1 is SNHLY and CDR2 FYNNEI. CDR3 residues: CASSGNRADNEQFF. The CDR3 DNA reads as TGTGCCAGCAGTGGGAACAGGGCGGACAATGAGCAGTTCTTC.

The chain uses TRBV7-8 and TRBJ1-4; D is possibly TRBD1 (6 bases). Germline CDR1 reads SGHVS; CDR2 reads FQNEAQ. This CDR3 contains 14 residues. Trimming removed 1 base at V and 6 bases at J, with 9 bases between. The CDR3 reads CASSLGTVDEKLFF. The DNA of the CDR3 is TGTGCCAGCAGCTTAGGGACAGTGGATGAAAAACTGTTTTTT. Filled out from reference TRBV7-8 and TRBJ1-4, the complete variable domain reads GAGVSQSPRYKVAKRGQDVALRCDPISGHVSLFWYQQALGQGPEFLTYFQNEAQLDKSGLPSDRFFAERPEGSVSTLKIQRTQQEDSAVYLCASSLGTVDEKLFFGSGTQLSVL.

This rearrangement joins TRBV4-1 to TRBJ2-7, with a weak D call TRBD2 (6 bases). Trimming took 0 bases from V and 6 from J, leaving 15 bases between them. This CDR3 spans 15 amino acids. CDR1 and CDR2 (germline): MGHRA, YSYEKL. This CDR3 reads CASSQEGGLAREQYF. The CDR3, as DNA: TGCGCCAGCAGCCAAGAAGGTGGGCTAGCGCGCGAGCAGTACTTC.

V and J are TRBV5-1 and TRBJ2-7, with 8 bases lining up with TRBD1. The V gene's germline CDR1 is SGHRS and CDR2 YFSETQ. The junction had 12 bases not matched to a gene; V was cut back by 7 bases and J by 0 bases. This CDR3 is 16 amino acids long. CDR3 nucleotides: TGCGCCAGCGGGCGGGACAGGAGGGCCAGCTCCTACGAGCAGTACTTC. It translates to CASGRDRRASSYEQYF.

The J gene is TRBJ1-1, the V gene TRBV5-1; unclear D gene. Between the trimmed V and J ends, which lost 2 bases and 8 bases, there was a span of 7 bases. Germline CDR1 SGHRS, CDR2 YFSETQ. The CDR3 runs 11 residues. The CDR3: CASSLANEAFF. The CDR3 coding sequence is TGCGCCAGCAGCTTAGCGAACGAAGCTTTCTTT.

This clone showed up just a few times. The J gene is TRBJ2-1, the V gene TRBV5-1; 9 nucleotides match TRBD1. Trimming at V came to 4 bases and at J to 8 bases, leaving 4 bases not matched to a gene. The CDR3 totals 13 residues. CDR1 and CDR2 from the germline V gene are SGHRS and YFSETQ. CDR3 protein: CASSPTGGHEQFF. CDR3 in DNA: TGCGCCAGCAGCCCGACAGGGGGGCATGAGCAGTTCTTC.

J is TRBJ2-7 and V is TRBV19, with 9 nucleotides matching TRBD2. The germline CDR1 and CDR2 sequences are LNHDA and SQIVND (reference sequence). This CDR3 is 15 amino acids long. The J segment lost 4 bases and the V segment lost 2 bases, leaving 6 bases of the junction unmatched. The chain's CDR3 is CASSISSGTPYEQYF. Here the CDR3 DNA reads TGTGCCAGTAGTATATCTAGCGGGACACCTTACGAGCAGTACTTC.

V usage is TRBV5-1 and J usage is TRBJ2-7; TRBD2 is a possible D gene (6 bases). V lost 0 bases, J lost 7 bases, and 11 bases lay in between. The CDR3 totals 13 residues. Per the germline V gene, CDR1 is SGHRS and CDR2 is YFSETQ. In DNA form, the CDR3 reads TGCGCCAGCAGCTTGGCAGCGGGTCATGAGCAGTACTTC. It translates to CASSLAAGHEQYF. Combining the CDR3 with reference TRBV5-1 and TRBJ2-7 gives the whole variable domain KAGVTQTPRYLIKTRGQQVTLSCSPISGHRSVSWYQQTPGQGLQFLFEYFSETQRNKGNFPGRFSGRQFSNSRSEMNVSTLELGDSALYLCASSLAAGHEQYFGPGTRLTVT.